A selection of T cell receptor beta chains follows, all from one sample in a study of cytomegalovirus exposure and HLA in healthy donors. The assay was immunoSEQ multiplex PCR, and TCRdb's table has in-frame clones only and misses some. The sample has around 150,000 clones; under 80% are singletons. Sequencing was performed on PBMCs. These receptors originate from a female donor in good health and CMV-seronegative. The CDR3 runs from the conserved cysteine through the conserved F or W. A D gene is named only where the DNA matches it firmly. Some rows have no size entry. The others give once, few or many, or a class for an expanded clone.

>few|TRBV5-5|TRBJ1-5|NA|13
CASSLSVNQPQHF
TGTGCCAGCAGCTTGTCAGTTAATCAGCCCCAGCATTTT
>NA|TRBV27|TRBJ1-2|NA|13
CASSLLVGNGYTF
TGTGCCAGCAGTTTATTAGTCGGTAATGGCTACACCTTC
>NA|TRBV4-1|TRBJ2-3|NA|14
CASSRGLSTDTQYF
TGCGCCAGCAGCCGCGGACTGAGCACAGATACGCAGTATTTT
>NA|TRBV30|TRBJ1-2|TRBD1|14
CAWSFDRGNYGYTF
TGTGCCTGGAGTTTTGACAGGGGAAACTATGGCTACACCTTC
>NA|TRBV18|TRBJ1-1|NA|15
CASSPPRGLNTEAFF
TGTGCCAGCTCACCACCGAGAGGGCTGAACACTGAAGCTTTCTTT
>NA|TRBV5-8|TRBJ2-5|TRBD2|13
CASSFSRERAQYF
TGTGCCAGCAGCTTTTCGCGGGAGCGGGCCCAGTACTTC
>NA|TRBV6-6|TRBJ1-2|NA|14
CASSYSKTASGYTF
TGTGCCAGCAGTTACTCGAAGACAGCCAGTGGCTACACCTTC
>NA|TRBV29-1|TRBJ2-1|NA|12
CSVGLSYNEQFF
TGCAGCGTTGGACTGTCCTACAATGAGCAGTTCTTC
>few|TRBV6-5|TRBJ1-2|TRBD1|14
CASNTGQGSYGYTF
TGTGCCAGCAATACGGGACAGGGGTCCTATGGCTACACCTTC
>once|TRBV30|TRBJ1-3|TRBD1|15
CAWGQGAPGGNTIYF
TGTGCCTGGGGACAGGGGGCGCCGGGTGGAAACACCATATATTTT
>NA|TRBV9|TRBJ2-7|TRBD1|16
CASSVVPGQGAHEQYF
TGTGCCAGCAGCGTAGTTCCGGGACAGGGAGCCCACGAGCAGTACTTC
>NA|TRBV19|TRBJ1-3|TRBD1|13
CASSGTAGNTIYF
TGTGCCAGTAGTGGGACAGCTGGAAACACCATATATTTT
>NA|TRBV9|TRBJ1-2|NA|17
CASSRKWGLGPNYGYTF
TGTGCCAGCAGTCGTAAGTGGGGCCTTGGACCTAACTATGGCTACACCTTC
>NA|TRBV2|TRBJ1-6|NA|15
CASRLGSSYNSPLHF
TGTGCCAGCAGGCTTGGGAGTTCCTATAATTCACCCCTCCACTTT
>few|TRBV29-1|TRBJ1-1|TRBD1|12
CSVSKQGAEAFF
TGCAGCGTATCTAAACAGGGGGCTGAAGCTTTCTTT
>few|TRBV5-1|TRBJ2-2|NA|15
CASSVTGTLTGELFF
TGTGCCAGCAGCGTTACCGGGACTCTGACCGGGGAGCTGTTTTTT
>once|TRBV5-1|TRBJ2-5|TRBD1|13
CASRLDREETQYF
TGCGCCAGCAGGCTTGACAGGGAGGAGACCCAGTACTTC
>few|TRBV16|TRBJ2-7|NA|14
CASSPSRTQGEQYF
TGTGCCAGCAGCCCATCCCGGACACAGGGTGAGCAGTACTTC
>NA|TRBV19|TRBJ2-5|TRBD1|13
CASTGGHGETQYF
TGTGCCAGTACAGGGGGTCATGGGGAGACCCAGTACTTC
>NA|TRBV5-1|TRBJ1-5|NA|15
CASSWGVGSNQPQHF
TGCGCCAGCAGCTGGGGGGTCGGCAGCAATCAGCCCCAGCATTTT
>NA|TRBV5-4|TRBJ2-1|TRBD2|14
CASKTSGAYNEQFF
TGTGCCAGCAAGACTAGCGGAGCCTACAATGAGCAGTTCTTC
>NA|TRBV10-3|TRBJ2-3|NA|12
CAISDPGGRRYF
TGTGCCATCAGTGACCCGGGGGGCCGGCGGTATTTT
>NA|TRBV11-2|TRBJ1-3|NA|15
CASSLFVGLENTIYF
TGTGCCAGCAGCCTCTTTGTGGGGCTGGAAAACACCATATATTTT
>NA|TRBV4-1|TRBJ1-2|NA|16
CASSQSGQTSNYGYTF
TGCGCCAGCAGCCAATCCGGACAGACTTCTAACTATGGCTACACCTTC
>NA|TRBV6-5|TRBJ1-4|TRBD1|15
CASSYSTGGQEKLFF
TGTGCCAGCAGTTACTCGACAGGGGGGCAAGAAAAACTGTTTTTT
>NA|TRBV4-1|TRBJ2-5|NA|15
CASSQGDSGQETQYF
TGCGCCAGCAGCCAAGGGGATAGCGGACAAGAGACCCAGTACTTC
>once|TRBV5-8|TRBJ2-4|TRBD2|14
CASSLGGSENIQYF
TGTGCCAGCAGCTTGGGCGGGAGCGAAAACATTCAGTACTTC
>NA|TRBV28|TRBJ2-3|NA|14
CASSLLQGTDTQYF
TGTGCCAGCAGTCTCCTACAGGGTACAGATACGCAGTATTTT
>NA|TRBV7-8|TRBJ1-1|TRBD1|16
CASSARDRGSNTEAFF
TGTGCCAGCAGCGCCCGGGACAGGGGGTCGAACACTGAAGCTTTCTTT
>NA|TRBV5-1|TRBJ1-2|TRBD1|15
CASSLEGQGAPGYTF
TGCGCCAGCAGCTTGGAAGGACAGGGGGCGCCTGGCTACACCTTC
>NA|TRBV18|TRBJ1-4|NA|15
CASSPKSEGSEKLFF
TGTGCCAGCTCACCTAAATCGGAGGGGTCTGAAAAACTGTTTTTT
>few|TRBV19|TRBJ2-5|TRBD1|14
CASSGQGAGETQYF
TGTGCCAGTAGTGGACAGGGGGCGGGGGAGACCCAGTACTTC
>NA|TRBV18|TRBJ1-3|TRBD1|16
CASSPGDRVSGNTIYF
TGTGCCAGCTCACCGGGAGACAGGGTCTCTGGAAACACCATATATTTT
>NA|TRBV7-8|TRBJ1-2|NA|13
CASSSTGDYGYTF
TGTGCCAGCAGCTCGACGGGGGACTATGGCTACACCTTC
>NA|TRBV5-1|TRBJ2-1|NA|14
CASRPTPSYNEQFF
TGCGCCAGCCGCCCGACACCCTCCTACAATGAGCAGTTCTTC
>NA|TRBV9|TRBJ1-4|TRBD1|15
CASSVGQGTNEKLFF
TGTGCCAGCAGCGTAGGACAGGGAACTAATGAAAAACTGTTTTTT
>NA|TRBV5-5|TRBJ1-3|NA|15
CASSRDTSSGNTIYF
TGTGCCAGCAGCCGGGACACCTCTTCTGGAAACACCATATATTTT
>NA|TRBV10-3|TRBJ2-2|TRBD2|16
CAISERAGVGTGELFF
TGTGCCATCAGTGAAAGGGCGGGAGTCGGCACCGGGGAGCTGTTTTTT
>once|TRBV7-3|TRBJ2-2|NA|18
CASSTRGYGGRNTGELFF
TGTGCCAGCAGCACTCGGGGGTACGGGGGGCGCAACACCGGGGAGCTGTTTTTT
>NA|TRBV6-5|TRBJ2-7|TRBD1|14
CASRSTGTGGEQYF
TGTGCCAGCAGGTCTACCGGGACAGGGGGCGAGCAGTACTTC
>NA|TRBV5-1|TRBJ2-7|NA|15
CASSLGDQGKDEQYF
TGCGCCAGCAGCTTGGGTGATCAGGGTAAGGACGAGCAGTACTTC
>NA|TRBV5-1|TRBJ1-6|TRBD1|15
CASSSRTGFGSPLHF
TGCGCCAGCAGCTCCCGGACAGGATTTGGGTCACCCCTCCACTTT
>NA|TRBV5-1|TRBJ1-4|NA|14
CVSSGVGGSEKLFF
TGCGTCAGCAGCGGGGTCGGGGGAAGCGAAAAACTGTTTTTT